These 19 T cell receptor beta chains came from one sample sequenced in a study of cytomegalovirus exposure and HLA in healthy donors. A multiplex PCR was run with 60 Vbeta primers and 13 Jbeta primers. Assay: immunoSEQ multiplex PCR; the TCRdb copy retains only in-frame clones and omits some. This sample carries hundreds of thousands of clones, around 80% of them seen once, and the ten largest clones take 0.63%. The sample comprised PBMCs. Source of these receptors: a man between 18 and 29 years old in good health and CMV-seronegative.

The CDR3 DNA follows: TGTGCCAGCAGCGTAGTAGGGGGTGAGCAGTTCTTC. This codes for CASSVVGGEQFF. The V gene is TRBV9, the J gene TRBJ2-1, with D perhaps matching TRBD1 (6 bases). Germline lookup yields CDR1 SGDLS and CDR2 YYNGEE. CDR3 length: 12 residues. V was trimmed by 0 bases and J by 9 bases, leaving 7 bases between them.

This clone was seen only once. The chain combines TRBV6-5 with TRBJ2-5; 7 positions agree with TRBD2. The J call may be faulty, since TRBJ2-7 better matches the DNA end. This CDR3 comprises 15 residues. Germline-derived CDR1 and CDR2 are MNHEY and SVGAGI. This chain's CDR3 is CASSLRGGGSYEQYF. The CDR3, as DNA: TGTGCCAGCAGTTTGCGCGGCGGGGGCTCCTACGAGCAGTACTTC.

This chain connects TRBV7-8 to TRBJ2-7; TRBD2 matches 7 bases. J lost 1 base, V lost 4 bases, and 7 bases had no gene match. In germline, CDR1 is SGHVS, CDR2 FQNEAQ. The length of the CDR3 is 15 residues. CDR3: CASSSSSGGSYEQYF. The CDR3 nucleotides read TGTGCCAGCAGCTCCTCCTCGGGAGGATCCTACGAGCAGTACTTC. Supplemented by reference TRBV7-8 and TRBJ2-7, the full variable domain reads GAGVSQSPRYKVAKRGQDVALRCDPISGHVSLFWYQQALGQGPEFLTYFQNEAQLDKSGLPSDRFFAERPEGSVSTLKIQRTQQEDSAVYLCASSSSSGGSYEQYFGPGTRLTVT.

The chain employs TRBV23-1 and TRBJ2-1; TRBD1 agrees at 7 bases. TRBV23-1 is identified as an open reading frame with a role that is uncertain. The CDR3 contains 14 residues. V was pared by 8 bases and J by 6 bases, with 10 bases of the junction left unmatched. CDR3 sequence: CASDGTGQSNEQFF. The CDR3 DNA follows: TGCGCCAGCGACGGAACGGGACAGAGCAATGAGCAGTTCTTC.

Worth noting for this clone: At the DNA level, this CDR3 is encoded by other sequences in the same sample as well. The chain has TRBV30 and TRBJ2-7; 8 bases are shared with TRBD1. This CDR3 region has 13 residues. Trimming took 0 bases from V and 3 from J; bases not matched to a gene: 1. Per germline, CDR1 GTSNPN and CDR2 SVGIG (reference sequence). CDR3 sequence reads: CAWSVGQGYEQYF. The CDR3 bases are TGTGCCTGGAGTGTTGGACAGGGCTACGAGCAGTACTTC.

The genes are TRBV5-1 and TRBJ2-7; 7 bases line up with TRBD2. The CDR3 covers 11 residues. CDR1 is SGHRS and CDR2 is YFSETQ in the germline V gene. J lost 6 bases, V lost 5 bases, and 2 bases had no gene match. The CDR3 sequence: CASRGEGEQYF. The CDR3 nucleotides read TGCGCCAGCAGGGGGGAGGGCGAGCAGTACTTC. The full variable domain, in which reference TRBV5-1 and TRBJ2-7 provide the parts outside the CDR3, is KAGVTQTPRYLIKTRGQQVTLSCSPISGHRSVSWYQQTPGQGLQFLFEYFSETQRNKGNFPGRFSGRQFSNSRSEMNVSTLELGDSALYLCASRGEGEQYFGPGTRLTVT.

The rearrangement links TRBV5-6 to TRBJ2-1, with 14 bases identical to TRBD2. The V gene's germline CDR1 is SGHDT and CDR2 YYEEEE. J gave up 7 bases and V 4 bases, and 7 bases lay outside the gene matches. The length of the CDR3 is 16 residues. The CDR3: CASSPRLAGGANEQFF. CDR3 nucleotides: TGTGCCAGCAGCCCTAGACTAGCGGGAGGGGCAAATGAGCAGTTCTTC. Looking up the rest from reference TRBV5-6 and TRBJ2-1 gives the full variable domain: DAGVTQSPTHLIKTRGQQVTLRCSPKSGHDTVSWYQQALGQGPQFIFQYYEEEERQRGNFPDRFSGHQFPNYSSELNVNALLLGDSALYLCASSPRLAGGANEQFFGPGTRLTVL.

CDR3 DNA sequence: TGTGCCAGCAGTTCACAGGGGAACAATCAGCCCCAGCATTTT. It encodes CASSSQGNNQPQHF. The chain joins TRBV7-9 to TRBJ1-5; 7 bases are a match to TRBD1. J lost 3 bases, V lost 6 bases, and 5 bases had no gene match. The CDR3 loop spans 14 amino acids. Germline CDR1 SEHNR, CDR2 FQNEAQ (reference sequence).

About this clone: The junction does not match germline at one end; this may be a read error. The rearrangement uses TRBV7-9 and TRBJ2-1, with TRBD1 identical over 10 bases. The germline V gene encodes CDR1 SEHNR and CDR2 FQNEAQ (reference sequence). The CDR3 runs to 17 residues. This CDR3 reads CSSSPSIPGQGLNEQFF. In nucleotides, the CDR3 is TGTTCCAGCAGCCCGAGTATCCCGGGACAGGGGTTAAATGAGCAGTTCTTC.

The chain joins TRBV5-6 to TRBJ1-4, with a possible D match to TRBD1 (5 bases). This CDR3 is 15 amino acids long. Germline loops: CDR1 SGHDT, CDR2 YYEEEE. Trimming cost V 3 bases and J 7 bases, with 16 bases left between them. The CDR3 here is CASSSPRGTGEKLFF. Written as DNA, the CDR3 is TGTGCCAGCAGCTCTCCGCGAGGGACTGGTGAAAAACTGTTTTTT.

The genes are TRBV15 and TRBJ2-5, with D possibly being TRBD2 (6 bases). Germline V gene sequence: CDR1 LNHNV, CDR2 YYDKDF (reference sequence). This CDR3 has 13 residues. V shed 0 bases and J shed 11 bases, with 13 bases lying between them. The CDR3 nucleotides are TGTGCCACCAGCAGAGATCAGGTCCGGGAGCAGTACTTC. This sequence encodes CATSRDQVREQYF.

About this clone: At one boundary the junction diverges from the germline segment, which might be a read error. This CDR3 is CSSSSPVGVDIQYF. The CDR3 region has the DNA TGTTCCAGCAGCTCCCCAGTAGGGGTTGACATTCAGTACTTC. The genes are TRBV7-9 and TRBJ2-4, with D possibly being TRBD1 (5 bases). The CDR3 spans 14 residues. Germline V gene lookup returns CDR1 SEHNR and CDR2 FQNEAQ (reference sequence).

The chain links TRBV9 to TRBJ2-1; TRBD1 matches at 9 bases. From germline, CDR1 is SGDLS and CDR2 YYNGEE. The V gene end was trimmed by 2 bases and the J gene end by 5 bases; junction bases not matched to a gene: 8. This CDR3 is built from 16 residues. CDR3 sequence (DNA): TGTGCCAGCAGCGTCTTAGGGACAGGGTTAGACAATGAGCAGTTCTTC. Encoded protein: CASSVLGTGLDNEQFF.

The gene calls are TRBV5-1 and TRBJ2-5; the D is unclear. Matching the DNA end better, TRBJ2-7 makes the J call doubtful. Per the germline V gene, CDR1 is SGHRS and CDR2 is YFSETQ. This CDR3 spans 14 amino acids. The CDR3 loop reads CASSLGPLAYEQYF. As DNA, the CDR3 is TGCGCCAGCAGCTTAGGACCGCTAGCCTACGAGCAGTACTTC.

The DNA of the CDR3 is TGTGCCAGCACAACCGGAGGGTCCATTAATGAAAAACTGTTTTTT. Its translation: CASTTGGSINEKLFF. The chain combines TRBV28 with TRBJ1-4; D uncertain. The CDR3 has 15 residues. V was shortened by 7 bases and J by 4 bases, with 16 bases between the two germline ends. The germline gives CDR1 MDHEN, CDR2 SYDVKM.

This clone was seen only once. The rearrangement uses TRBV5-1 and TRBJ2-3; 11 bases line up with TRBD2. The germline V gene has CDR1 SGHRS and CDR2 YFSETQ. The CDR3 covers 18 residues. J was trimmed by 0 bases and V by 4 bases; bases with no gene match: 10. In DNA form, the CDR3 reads TGCGCCAGCAGCGCCGTTCTAGCGGGAGGTGGGAGCACAGATACGCAGTATTTT. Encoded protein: CASSAVLAGGGSTDTQYF.

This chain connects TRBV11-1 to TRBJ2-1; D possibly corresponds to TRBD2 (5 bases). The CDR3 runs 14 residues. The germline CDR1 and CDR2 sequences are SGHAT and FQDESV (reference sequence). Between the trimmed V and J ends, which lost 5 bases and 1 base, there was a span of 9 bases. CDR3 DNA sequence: TGTGCCAGCAGCCAGAGGGTATCCTACAATGAGCAGTTCTTC. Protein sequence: CASSQRVSYNEQFF.

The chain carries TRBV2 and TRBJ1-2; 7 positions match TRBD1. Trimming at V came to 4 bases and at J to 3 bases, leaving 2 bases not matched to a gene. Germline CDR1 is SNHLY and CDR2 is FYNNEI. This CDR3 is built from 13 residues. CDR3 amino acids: CASSGQGYYGYTF. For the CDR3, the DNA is TGTGCCAGCAGTGGACAGGGCTACTATGGCTACACCTTC.

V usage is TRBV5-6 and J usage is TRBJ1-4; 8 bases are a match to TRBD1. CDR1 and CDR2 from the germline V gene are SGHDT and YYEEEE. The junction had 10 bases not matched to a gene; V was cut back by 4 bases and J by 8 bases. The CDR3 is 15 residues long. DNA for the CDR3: TGTGCCAGCAGCCCCTTAGACAGGGGAGTCGAAAAACTGTTTTTT. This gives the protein CASSPLDRGVEKLFF.